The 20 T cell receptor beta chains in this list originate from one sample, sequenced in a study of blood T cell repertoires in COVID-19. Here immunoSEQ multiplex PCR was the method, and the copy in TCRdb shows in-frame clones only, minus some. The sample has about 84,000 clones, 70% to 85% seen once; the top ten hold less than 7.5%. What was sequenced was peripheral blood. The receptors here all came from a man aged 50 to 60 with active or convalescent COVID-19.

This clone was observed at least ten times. This CDR3 reads CASSQALAGGTDTQYF. The CDR3 DNA sequence: TGTGCCAGCAGCCAAGCTTTAGCGGGGGGGACAGATACGCAGTATTTT. This rearrangement joins TRBV3-1 (or the pseudogene TRBV3-2) to TRBJ2-3; 11 bases map to TRBD2. The V gene end was trimmed by 1 base and the J gene end by 3 bases; junction bases not matched to a gene: 3. This CDR3 is 16 amino acids long. The germline gives CDR1 LGHDT, CDR2 YNNKEL (reference sequence).

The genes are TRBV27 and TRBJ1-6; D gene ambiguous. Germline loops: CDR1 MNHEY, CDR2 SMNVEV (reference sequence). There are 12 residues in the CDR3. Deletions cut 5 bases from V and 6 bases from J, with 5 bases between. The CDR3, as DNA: TGTGCCAGCAGTGCGAGTAATTCACCCCTCCACTTT. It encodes CASSASNSPLHF.

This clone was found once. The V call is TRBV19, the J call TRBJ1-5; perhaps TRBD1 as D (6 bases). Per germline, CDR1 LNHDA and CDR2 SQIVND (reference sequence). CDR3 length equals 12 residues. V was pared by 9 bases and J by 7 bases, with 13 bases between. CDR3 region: CASTRGYQPQHF. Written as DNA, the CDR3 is TGTGCCAGCACCAGGGGTTACCAGCCCCAGCATTTT.

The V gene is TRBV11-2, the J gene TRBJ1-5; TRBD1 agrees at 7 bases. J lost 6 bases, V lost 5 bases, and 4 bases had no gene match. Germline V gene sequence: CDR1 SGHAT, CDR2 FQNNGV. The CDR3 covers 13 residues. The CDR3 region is CASSRQGSQPQHF. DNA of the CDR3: TGTGCCAGCAGCCGACAGGGAAGTCAGCCCCAGCATTTT.

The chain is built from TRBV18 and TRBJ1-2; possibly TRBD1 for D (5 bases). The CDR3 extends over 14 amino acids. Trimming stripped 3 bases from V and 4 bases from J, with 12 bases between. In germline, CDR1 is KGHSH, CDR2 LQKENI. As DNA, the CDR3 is TGTGCCAGCTCACCCGGGGGGTCTCCCTATGGCTACACCTTC. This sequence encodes CASSPGGSPYGYTF. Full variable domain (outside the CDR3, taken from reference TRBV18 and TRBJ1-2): NAGVMQNPRHLVRRRGQEARLRCSPMKGHSHVYWYRQLPEEGLKFMVYLQKENIIDESGMPKERFSAEFPKEGPSILRIQQVVRGDSAAYFCASSPGGSPYGYTFGSGTRLTVV.

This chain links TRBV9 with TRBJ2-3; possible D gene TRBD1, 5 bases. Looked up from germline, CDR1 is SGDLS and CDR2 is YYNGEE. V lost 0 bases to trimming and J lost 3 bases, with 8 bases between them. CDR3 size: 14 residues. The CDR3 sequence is CASSVVRETDTQYF. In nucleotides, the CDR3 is TGTGCCAGCAGCGTAGTCAGGGAAACAGATACGCAGTATTTT.

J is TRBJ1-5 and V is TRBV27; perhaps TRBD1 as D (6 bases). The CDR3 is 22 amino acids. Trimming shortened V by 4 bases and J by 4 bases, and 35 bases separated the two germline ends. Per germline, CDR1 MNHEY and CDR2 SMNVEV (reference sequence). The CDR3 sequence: CASSSRTTNRYGPTGSNQPQHF. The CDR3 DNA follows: TGTGCCAGCAGTTCCCGGACGACAAATAGGTATGGTCCCACAGGGTCTAATCAGCCCCAGCATTTT.

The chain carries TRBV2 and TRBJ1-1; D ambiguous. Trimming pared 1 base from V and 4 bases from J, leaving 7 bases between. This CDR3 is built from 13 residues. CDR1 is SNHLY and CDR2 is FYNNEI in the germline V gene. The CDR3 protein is CASSEDPGTEAFF. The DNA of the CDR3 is TGTGCCAGCAGTGAAGACCCAGGCACTGAAGCTTTCTTT.

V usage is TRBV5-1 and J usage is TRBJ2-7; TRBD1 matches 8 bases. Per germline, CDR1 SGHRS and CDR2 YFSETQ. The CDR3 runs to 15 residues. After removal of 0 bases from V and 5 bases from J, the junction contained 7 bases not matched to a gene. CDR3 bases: TGCGCCAGCAGCTTGGGACAGGGGCCGGGGAACGAGCAGTACTTC. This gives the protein CASSLGQGPGNEQYF.

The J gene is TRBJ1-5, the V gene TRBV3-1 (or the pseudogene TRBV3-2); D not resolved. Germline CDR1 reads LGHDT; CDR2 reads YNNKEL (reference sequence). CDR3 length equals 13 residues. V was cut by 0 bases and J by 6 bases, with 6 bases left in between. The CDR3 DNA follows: TGTGCCAGCAGCCAAGATCTCCGTCAGCCCCAGCATTTT. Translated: CASSQDLRQPQHF.

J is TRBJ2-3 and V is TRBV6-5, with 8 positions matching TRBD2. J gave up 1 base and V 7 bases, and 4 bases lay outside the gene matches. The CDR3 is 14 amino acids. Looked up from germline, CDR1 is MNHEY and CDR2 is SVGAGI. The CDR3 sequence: CASTGRGGTDTQYF. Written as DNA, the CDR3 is TGTGCCAGCACCGGGAGGGGGGGCACAGATACGCAGTATTTT.

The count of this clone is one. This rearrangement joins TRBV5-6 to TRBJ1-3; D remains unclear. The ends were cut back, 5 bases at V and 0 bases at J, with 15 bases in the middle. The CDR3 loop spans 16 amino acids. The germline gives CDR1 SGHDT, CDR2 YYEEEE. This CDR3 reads CASSLTKTISGNTIYF. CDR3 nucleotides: TGTGCCAGCAGTTTAACTAAAACCATCTCTGGAAACACCATATATTTT.

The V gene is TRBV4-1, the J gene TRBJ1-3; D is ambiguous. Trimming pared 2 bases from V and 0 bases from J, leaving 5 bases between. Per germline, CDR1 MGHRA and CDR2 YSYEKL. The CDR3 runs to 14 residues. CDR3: CASSQLGSGNTIYF. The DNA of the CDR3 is TGCGCCAGCAGCCAACTAGGCTCTGGAAACACCATATATTTT.

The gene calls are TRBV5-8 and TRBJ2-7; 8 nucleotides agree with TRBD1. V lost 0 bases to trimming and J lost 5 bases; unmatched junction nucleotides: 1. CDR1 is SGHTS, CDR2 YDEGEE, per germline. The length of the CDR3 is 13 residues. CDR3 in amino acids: CASSLAGGHEQYF. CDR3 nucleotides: TGTGCCAGCAGCTTGGCAGGGGGCCACGAGCAGTACTTC.

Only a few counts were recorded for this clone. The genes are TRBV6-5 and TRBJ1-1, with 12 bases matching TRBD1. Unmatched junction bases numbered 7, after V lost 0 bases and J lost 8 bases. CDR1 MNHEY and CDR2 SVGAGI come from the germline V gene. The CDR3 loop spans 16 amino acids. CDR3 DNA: TGTGCCAGCAGTTACTCGGTAGGGACAGGGGGCCGGGAAGCTTTCTTT. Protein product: CASSYSVGTGGREAFF.

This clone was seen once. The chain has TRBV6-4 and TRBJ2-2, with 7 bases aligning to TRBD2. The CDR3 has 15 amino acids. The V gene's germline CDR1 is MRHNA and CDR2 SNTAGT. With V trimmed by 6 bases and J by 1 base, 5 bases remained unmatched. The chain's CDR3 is CASRNSGGNTGELFF. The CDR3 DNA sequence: TGTGCCAGCAGGAACTCGGGGGGGAACACCGGGGAGCTGTTTTTT.

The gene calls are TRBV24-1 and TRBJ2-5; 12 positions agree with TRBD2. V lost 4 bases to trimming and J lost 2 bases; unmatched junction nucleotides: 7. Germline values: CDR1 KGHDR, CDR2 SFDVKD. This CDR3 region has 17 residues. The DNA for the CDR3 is TGTGCCACCAGTGACCCGACTAGCGGGGGCCGTCAAGAGACCCAGTACTTC. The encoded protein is CATSDPTSGGRQETQYF.

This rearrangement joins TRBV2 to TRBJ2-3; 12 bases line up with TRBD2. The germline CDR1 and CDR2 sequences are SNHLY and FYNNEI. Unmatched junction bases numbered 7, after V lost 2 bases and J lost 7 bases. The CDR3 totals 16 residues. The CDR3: CASSERSTSGGNTQYF. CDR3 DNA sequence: TGTGCCAGCAGTGAACGTTCGACTAGCGGGGGTAATACGCAGTATTTT.

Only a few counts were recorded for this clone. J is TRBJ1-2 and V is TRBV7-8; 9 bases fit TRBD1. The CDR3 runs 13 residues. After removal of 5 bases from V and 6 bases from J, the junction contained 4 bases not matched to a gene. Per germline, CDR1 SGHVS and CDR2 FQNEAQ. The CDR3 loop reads CASSLGTGNGYTF. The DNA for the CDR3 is TGTGCCAGCAGCCTAGGGACAGGGAATGGCTACACCTTC.

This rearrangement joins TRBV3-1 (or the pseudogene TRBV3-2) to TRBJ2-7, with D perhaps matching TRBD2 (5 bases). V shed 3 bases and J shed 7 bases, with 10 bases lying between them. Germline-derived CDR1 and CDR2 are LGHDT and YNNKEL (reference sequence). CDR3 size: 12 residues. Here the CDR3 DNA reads TGTGCCAGCAGCCAGGGCGGAGGAGAGCAGTACTTC. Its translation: CASSQGGGEQYF.